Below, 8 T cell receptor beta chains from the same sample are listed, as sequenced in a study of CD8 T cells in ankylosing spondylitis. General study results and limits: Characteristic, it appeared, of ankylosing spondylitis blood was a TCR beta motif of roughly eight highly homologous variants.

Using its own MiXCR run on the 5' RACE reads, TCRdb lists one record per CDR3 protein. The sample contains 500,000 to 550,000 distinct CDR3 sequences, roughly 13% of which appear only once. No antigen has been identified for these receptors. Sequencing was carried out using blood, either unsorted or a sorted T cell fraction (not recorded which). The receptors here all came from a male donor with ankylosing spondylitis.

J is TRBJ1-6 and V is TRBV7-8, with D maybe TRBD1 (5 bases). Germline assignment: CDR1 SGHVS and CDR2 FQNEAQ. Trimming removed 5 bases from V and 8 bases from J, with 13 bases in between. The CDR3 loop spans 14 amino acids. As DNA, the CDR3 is TGTGCCAGCAGCACTAGAGGGACGGATTCACCCCTCCACTTT. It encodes CASSTRGTDSPLHF.

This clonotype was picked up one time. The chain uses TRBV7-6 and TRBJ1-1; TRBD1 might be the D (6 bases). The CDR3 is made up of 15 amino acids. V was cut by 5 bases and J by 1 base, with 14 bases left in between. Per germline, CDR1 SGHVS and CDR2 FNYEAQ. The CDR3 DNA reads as TGTGCCAGCAGCCCAGTGGGACAAACGAACACTGAAGCTTTCTTT. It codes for CASSPVGQTNTEAFF.

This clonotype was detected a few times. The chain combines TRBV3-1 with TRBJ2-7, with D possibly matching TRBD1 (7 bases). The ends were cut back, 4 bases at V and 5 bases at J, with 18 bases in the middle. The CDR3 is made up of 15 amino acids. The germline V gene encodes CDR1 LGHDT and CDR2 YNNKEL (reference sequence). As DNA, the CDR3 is TGTGCCAGCAGCCCGCGGGACAGCCTGAGCAACGAGCAGTACTTC. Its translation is CASSPRDSLSNEQYF.

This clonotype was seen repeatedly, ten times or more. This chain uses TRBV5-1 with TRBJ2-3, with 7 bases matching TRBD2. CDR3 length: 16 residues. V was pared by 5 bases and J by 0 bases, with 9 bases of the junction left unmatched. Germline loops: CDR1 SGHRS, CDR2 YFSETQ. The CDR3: CASRAWRETSTDTQYF. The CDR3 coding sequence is TGCGCCAGCAGGGCGTGGCGGGAGACTAGCACAGATACGCAGTATTTT.

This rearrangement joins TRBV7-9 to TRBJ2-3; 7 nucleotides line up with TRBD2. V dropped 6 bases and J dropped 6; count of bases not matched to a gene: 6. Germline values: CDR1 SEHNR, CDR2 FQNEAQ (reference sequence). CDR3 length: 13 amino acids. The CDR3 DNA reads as TGTGCCAGCAGGGTGGGAGGGCCTGATACGCAGTATTTT. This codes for CASRVGGPDTQYF.

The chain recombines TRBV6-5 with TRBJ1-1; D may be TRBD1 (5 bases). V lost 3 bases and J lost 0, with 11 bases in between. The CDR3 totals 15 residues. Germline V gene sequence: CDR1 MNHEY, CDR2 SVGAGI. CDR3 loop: CASSYGGPLNTEAFF. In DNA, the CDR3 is TGTGCCAGCAGTTATGGGGGACCGCTGAACACTGAAGCTTTCTTT.

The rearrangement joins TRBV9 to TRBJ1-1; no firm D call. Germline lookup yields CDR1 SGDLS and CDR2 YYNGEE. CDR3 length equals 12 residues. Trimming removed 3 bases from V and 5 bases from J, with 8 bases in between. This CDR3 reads CASSGGPTEAFF. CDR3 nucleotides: TGTGCCAGCAGCGGGGGTCCGACTGAAGCTTTCTTT.

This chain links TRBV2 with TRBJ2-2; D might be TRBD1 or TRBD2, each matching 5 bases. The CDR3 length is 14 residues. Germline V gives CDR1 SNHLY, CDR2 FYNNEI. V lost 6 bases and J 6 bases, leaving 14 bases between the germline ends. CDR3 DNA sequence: TGTGCCAGCAGAGCGGACACGGCGGCCGGGGAGCTGTTTTTT. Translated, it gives CASRADTAAGELFF.